The 22 T cell receptor beta chains below all came from one sample that was sequenced in a study of regulatory T cells in long-lasting Graves disease. To make TCR beta libraries, researchers used iRepertoire HTBI primers and Arm-PCR of CDR3 regions. TCRdb reanalysed the multiplex PCR reads using MiXCR and keeps one entry per CDR3 protein. The sample yields fewer than 550,000 distinct CDR3 sequences, roughly a fifth seen once. Noted time point: persistent/refractory GD, antithyroid drugs over 5 years with positive TRAb. The TCR library was made from RNA that had been extracted from PBMCs in TRIzol. The input for sequencing was peripheral blood mononuclear cells (PBMCs), taken when the disease was refractory, from a patient treated with antithyroid drugs. The origin of the receptors is a female donor with Graves disease.

This clonotype was seen at least ten times. The chain couples TRBV6-2 or TRBV6-3 to TRBJ1-2; 11 positions agree with TRBD1. The ends lost 2 bases at V and 7 bases at J; junction bases unmatched: 6. The CDR3 loop spans 15 amino acids. The germline V gene has CDR1 MNHEY and CDR2 SVGEGT. CDR3 amino acids: CASSYKGTGGAGYTF. CDR3 sequence (DNA): TGTGCCAGCAGTTACAAAGGGACAGGGGGTGCTGGCTACACCTTC.

The sample holds many counts of this clonotype. The rearrangement uses TRBV12-3 or TRBV12-4 and TRBJ1-1; TRBD1 agrees at 7 bases. CDR3 length: 13 amino acids. V lost 7 bases to trimming and J lost 1 base; unmatched junction nucleotides: 3. CDR3: CASMGTANTEAFF. The CDR3, as DNA: TGTGCCAGCATGGGGACAGCGAACACTGAAGCTTTCTTT.

The chain recombines TRBV29-1 with TRBJ2-1; 9 bases align to TRBD2. In germline, CDR1 is SQVTM, CDR2 ANQGSEA. This CDR3 is 14 amino acids long. J lost 8 bases, V lost 3 bases, and 8 bases had no gene match. CDR3 sequence reads: CSVENRGLAYEQFF. DNA for the CDR3: TGCAGCGTTGAGAACAGGGGACTAGCCTATGAGCAGTTCTTC.

This clonotype was observed many times. The chain has TRBV7-2 and TRBJ2-4, with 7 nucleotides matching TRBD2. CDR1 is SGHTA, CDR2 FQGNSA, per germline. The V gene end was trimmed by 0 bases and the J gene end by 6 bases; junction bases not matched to a gene: 2. The CDR3 runs 14 residues. This CDR3 is CASSLAREGNIQYF. CDR3 DNA sequence: TGTGCCAGCAGCTTAGCGAGGGAGGGAAACATTCAGTACTTC.

This clonotype showed up just once. The chain has TRBV28 and TRBJ2-3, with 7 bases aligning to TRBD1. Germline CDR1 is MDHEN and CDR2 is SYDVKM. Trimming at V came to 2 bases and at J to 1 base, leaving 3 bases not matched to a gene. The CDR3 length is 15 residues. CDR3 sequence reads: CASSLGTARTDTQYF. DNA for the CDR3: TGTGCCAGCAGTTTAGGGACAGCCCGCACAGATACGCAGTATTTT.

This clonotype was seen at least ten times. The CDR3 nucleotides read TGTGCCAGCAGTTATACAGGGGCTGGGGCCAACGTCCTGACTTTC. Amino acid sequence: CASSYTGAGANVLTF. This chain connects TRBV7-6 to TRBJ2-6; 7 nucleotides line up with TRBD1. Germline lookup yields CDR1 SGHVS and CDR2 FNYEAQ. The CDR3 contains 15 residues. Losses at the gene ends were 6 bases for V and 2 bases for J; bases not matched to a gene: 4. The variable domain in full, with the rest retrieved from reference TRBV7-6 and TRBJ2-6, is GAGVSQSPRYKVTKRGQDVALRCDPISGHVSLYWYRQALGQGPEFLTYFNYEAQQDKSGLPNDRFSAERPEGSISTLTIQRTEQRDSAMYRCASSYTGAGANVLTFGAGSRLTVL.

In its sample, this clonotype was seen many times. The rearrangement uses TRBV7-2 and TRBJ2-5, with D perhaps matching TRBD2 (6 bases). V lost 2 bases and J lost 2, with 12 bases in between. CDR3 length equals 15 residues. Looked up from germline, CDR1 is SGHTA and CDR2 is FQGNSA. Written as DNA, the CDR3 is TGTGCCAGCAGCTTAATGGGGGGACCGCAAGAGACCCAGTACTTC. Translation: CASSLMGGPQETQYF. Looking up the rest from reference TRBV7-2 and TRBJ2-5 gives the full variable domain: GAGVSQSPSNKVTEKGKDVELRCDPISGHTALYWYRQSLGQGLEFLIYFQGNSAPDKSGLPSDRFSAERTGGSVSTLTIQRTQQEDSAVYLCASSLMGGPQETQYFGPGTRLLVL.

This clonotype has just one count. Possible read error: a much larger clone is one base away. Here the CDR3 omits its conserved ending phenylalanine or tryptophan, so a read error is the likely source. This rearrangement joins TRBV28 to TRBJ1-1; D is unclear. Germline V gene data show CDR1 as MDHEN and CDR2 as SYDVKM. The V end lost 6 bases, the J end lost 5 bases, and 13 bases lay between the germline ends. This CDR3 region has 13 residues. CDR3 protein: CASSLLSVTEAFS. DNA of the CDR3: TGTGCCAGCAGCCTCCTTTCTGTGACTGAAGCTTTCTCT.

This clonotype was detected ten times or more. The gene calls are TRBV28 and TRBJ2-7; 8 nucleotides align to TRBD1. V shed 4 bases, J shed 1 base, and the junction held 15 bases outside the gene matches. This CDR3 has 18 amino acids. Germline lookup yields CDR1 MDHEN and CDR2 SYDVKM. The CDR3 DNA reads TGTGCCAGCAGTTCCCCGGAAATTCCCAGGGGGCCTTCCTACGAGCAGTACTTC. Its translation: CASSSPEIPRGPSYEQYF. Full variable domain (outside the CDR3, taken from reference TRBV28 and TRBJ2-7): DVKVTQSSRYLVKRTGEKVFLECVQDMDHENMFWYRQDPGLGLRLIYFSYDVKMKEKGDIPEGYSVSREKKERFSLILESASTNQTSMYLCASSSPEIPRGPSYEQYFGPGTRLTVT.

A note on this clonotype: This could be a read error, since a much larger clone is one nucleotide away. Written as DNA, the CDR3 is TGTGCCAGCAGTTTACTCAAAAAGTGGGGTTACGAAGCTTCCTTT. Translating it yields CASSLLKKWGYEASF. This chain joins TRBV12-3 or TRBV12-4 and TRBJ1-1; D gene ambiguous. There are 15 residues in the CDR3.

The rearrangement joins TRBV19 to TRBJ1-4, with D perhaps matching TRBD1 (5 bases). The CDR3 has 13 residues. V gave up 3 bases and J gave up 5 bases, with 7 bases separating them. Germline values: CDR1 LNHDA, CDR2 SQIVND (reference sequence). CDR3 DNA sequence: TGTGCCAGTAGTATGGGGGGGAATGAAAAACTGTTTTTT. It codes for CASSMGGNEKLFF.

The chain has TRBV7-9 and TRBJ2-2; no definite D call. CDR1 is SEHNR and CDR2 is FQNEAQ in the germline V gene (reference sequence). This CDR3 is 14 amino acids long. Trimming pared 5 bases from V and 5 bases from J, leaving 12 bases between. DNA of the CDR3: TGTGCCAGCAGCCCGACTCTCGGGACCGGGGAGCTGTTTTTT. Translated, it gives CASSPTLGTGELFF.

This clonotype was recorded a few times. The chain is built from TRBV25-1 and TRBJ2-7; no definite D call. V was trimmed by 4 bases and J by 4 bases, leaving 17 bases between them. Germline V gene data show CDR1 as MGHDK and CDR2 as SYGVNS. There are 15 residues in the CDR3. The CDR3 DNA is TGTGCCAGCAGTGGGGGTCGGGCAGCAACATACGAGCAGTACTTC. It is translated as CASSGGRAATYEQYF.

The chain couples TRBV29-1 to TRBJ2-7; D may be TRBD1 or TRBD2 (5 bases each). The CDR3 runs to 13 residues. CDR1 and CDR2 (germline): SQVTM, ANQGSEA. Between the trimmed V and J ends, which lost 7 bases and 3 bases, there was a span of 16 bases. CDR3 residues: CSGSPGRGYEQYF. CDR3 in DNA: TGCAGCGGAAGTCCGGGACGGGGCTACGAGCAGTACTTC.

This clonotype was seen at least ten times. The rearrangement links TRBV20-1 to TRBJ2-7; TRBD2 matches at 7 bases. Germline V gene lookup returns CDR1 DFQATT and CDR2 SNEGSKA (reference sequence). V gave up 3 bases and J gave up 2 bases; unmatched junction bases: 7. The CDR3 totals 14 residues. The CDR3 DNA reads TGCAGTGCTAGTAACCCGGGGGGAGCCTACGAGCAGTACTTC. Protein: CSASNPGGAYEQYF.

As for this clonotype: Relative to the germline gene, one junction end is altered; a read error may explain this. This sequence joins TRBV28 and TRBJ2-7, with D perhaps assigned TRBD1 or TRBD2 (5 bases each). CDR3 length: 14 residues. CDR1 is MDHEN and CDR2 is SYDVKM in the germline V gene. The CDR3: CASSFWGSSYGQYF. The CDR3 nucleotides read TGTGCCAGCAGTTTCTGGGGGAGCTCCTACGGGCAGTACTTC.

The rearrangement uses TRBV9 and TRBJ2-3; D gene unclear. The CDR3 is made up of 14 amino acids. Germline values: CDR1 SGDLS, CDR2 YYNGEE. V was clipped by 2 bases and J by 6 bases, with 13 bases between them. The CDR3 region is CASSVLLATDTQYF. Here the CDR3 DNA reads TGTGCCAGCAGCGTTCTCCTGGCCACGGATACGCAGTATTTT.

This clonotype was observed at least ten times. V is TRBV12-3 or TRBV12-4 and J is TRBJ1-1; no clear D. This CDR3 comprises 12 residues. Trimming took off 6 bases at V and 7 bases at J, with 12 bases between the two ends. In DNA, the CDR3 is TGTGCCAGCAGCTCGGACGGGAATGAAGCTTTCTTT. Protein product: CASSSDGNEAFF.

The chain links TRBV14 to TRBJ1-2; D unresolved. The V gene's germline CDR1 is SGHDN and CDR2 FVKESK. The CDR3 runs to 16 residues. Trimming shortened V by 0 bases and J by 5 bases, and 16 bases separated the two germline ends. CDR3 coding DNA: TGTGCCAGCAGCCAAGAGGTGTGGGGAACGGGGTATGGCTACACCTTC. Its translation: CASSQEVWGTGYGYTF.

V gene TRBV10-3 combines with J gene TRBJ2-7; D remains ambiguous. CDR3 length: 14 amino acids. Per germline, CDR1 ENHRY and CDR2 SYGVKD. Deletions cut 2 bases from V and 0 bases from J, with 8 bases between. CDR3 coding DNA: TGTGCCATCAGTGAGACCGGAAGCTCCTACGAGCAGTACTTC. As protein: CAISETGSSYEQYF.

The chain has TRBV7-9 and TRBJ2-2; D uncertain. CDR1 SEHNR and CDR2 FQNEAQ come from the germline V gene (reference sequence). Trimming took 7 bases from V and 5 from J, leaving 8 bases between them. This CDR3 comprises 12 residues. The DNA of the CDR3 is TGTGCCAGCACCCAGTTTACCGGGGAGCTGTTTTTT. The encoded protein is CASTQFTGELFF.

The table lists this clonotype with many counts. This chain uses TRBV18 with TRBJ1-4; no clear D gene. Germline CDR1 and CDR2: KGHSH and LQKENI. Between the trimmed V and J ends, which lost 8 bases and 2 bases, there was a span of 6 bases. The CDR3 extends over 12 amino acids. CDR3: CASGPTNEKLFF. The CDR3 DNA reads TGTGCCAGCGGGCCCACTAATGAAAAACTGTTTTTT.